The rows below give T cell receptor beta chains drawn from one sample of a study of neurological immune-mediated disorders. Using its own MiXCR run on the 5' RACE reads, TCRdb lists one record per CDR3 protein. The sample consists of 87,000 or so distinct CDR3 sequences, roughly 4% of them appearing once. The specimen was PBMCs. These receptor sequences come from a woman between 18 and 30 years old with multiple sclerosis. CDR3s include the opening cysteine and the closing phenylalanine or tryptophan. A D gene is named only where the DNA matches it firmly. Sizes are listed as once, few or many counts, or a class when the clone is expanded.

cdr3_aa cdr3_nt v_call d_call clone_size j_call
CASRQIPTGGVQFF TGTGCCAGCAGGCAGATCCCGACAGGGGGCGTGCAGTTCTTC TRBV7-9 TRBD1 many TRBJ2-1
CASSFYPPGTRPHNEQFF TGCGCCAGCAGCTTTTACCCTCCCGGGACCCGACCCCACAATGAGCAGTTCTTC TRBV5-1 - many TRBJ2-1
CASSQYSGARVTSDTQYF TGTGCCAGCAGCCAGTACTCAGGCGCCAGGGTGACGTCCGATACGCAGTATTTT TRBV3-1 - many TRBJ2-3
CSALAGAGGADTQYF TGCAGTGCTCTGGCGGGTGCGGGAGGGGCAGATACGCAGTATTTT TRBV20-1 TRBD2 many TRBJ2-3
CSVEGGASVGYNEQFF TGCAGCGTTGAAGGAGGGGCTAGCGTAGGCTACAATGAGCAGTTCTTC TRBV29-1 - many TRBJ2-1
CASRSRTGEGEAFF TGCGCCAGCAGGTCCCGGACAGGGGAGGGTGAAGCTTTCTTT TRBV5-1 TRBD1 many TRBJ1-1
CSVERGTIYNEQFF TGCAGCGTCGAGAGGGGGACTATCTACAATGAGCAGTTCTTC TRBV29-1 - many TRBJ2-1
CASSEGLAGPETSYEQYF TGCGCCAGCAGCGAGGGACTAGCGGGACCCGAGACCTCCTACGAGCAGTACTTC TRBV5-1 TRBD2 many TRBJ2-7
CSAHDPGQGTGELFF TGCAGTGCCCACGATCCGGGACAGGGGACCGGGGAGCTGTTTTTT TRBV20-1 TRBD1 many TRBJ2-2
CSARSGAGGPQYF TGCAGTGCCCGATCGGGGGCAGGGGGGCCCCAGTACTTC TRBV20-1 - many TRBJ2-5